Below are 6 T cell receptor beta chains sequenced from a single sample in a study of T cell responses to AZD1222 COVID-19 vaccine. The data were produced by immunoSEQ multiplex PCR, yet TCRdb's version contains in-frame clones alone and is incomplete. This sample's clone table lists about 140,000 clones. The sequenced material came from peripheral blood. The receptors originated from an adult in good health.

The chain combines TRBV28 with TRBJ1-6; D ambiguous. The CDR3 has 20 amino acids. Trimming removed 6 bases at V and 0 bases at J, with 24 bases between. Germline lookup yields CDR1 MDHEN and CDR2 SYDVKM. The CDR3 spells CASSPLFSDGRSSYNSPLHF. The CDR3 region has the DNA TGTGCCAGCAGCCCTCTCTTCTCGGACGGCAGGAGCTCCTATAATTCACCCCTCCACTTT.

The chain carries TRBV19 and TRBJ1-1; D is perhaps TRBD1 (6 bases). CDR1 and CDR2 (germline): LNHDA, SQIVND (reference sequence). The V and J ends lost 3 bases and 8 bases respectively, with 16 bases between them. The CDR3 totals 14 residues. This chain's CDR3 is CASSISPRQAEAFF. CDR3 DNA sequence: TGTGCCAGTAGTATTTCGCCCCGACAGGCGGAAGCTTTCTTT.

The rearrangement uses TRBV9 and TRBJ1-5; D possibly corresponds to TRBD1 (5 bases). Trimming removed 0 bases at V and 6 bases at J, with 10 bases between. The CDR3 contains 14 residues. Germline loops: CDR1 SGDLS, CDR2 YYNGEE. The CDR3 region has the DNA TGTGCCAGCAGCGTAGCCAGGGAGGGTCAGCCCCAGCATTTT. Amino acids: CASSVAREGQPQHF. Looking up the rest from reference TRBV9 and TRBJ1-5 gives the full variable domain: DSGVTQTPKHLITATGQRVTLRCSPRSGDLSVYWYQQSLDQGLQFLIQYYNGEERAKGNILERFSAQQFPDLHSELNLSSLELGDSALYFCASSVAREGQPQHFGDGTRLSIL.

The chain employs TRBV4-1 and TRBJ2-5; tentatively, D is TRBD1 (6 bases). Between the trimmed V and J ends, which lost 2 bases and 1 base, there was a span of 8 bases. The germline CDR1 and CDR2 sequences are MGHRA and YSYEKL. The CDR3 sequence is 14 residues long. CDR3 bases: TGCGCCAGCAGCCAAATCAGGGGCCAAGAGACCCAGTACTTC. It encodes CASSQIRGQETQYF.

This rearrangement joins TRBV7-9 to TRBJ2-7, with D possibly called TRBD1 or TRBD2 (6 bases each). Trimming removed 4 bases at V and 6 bases at J, with 16 bases between. The germline CDR1 and CDR2 sequences are SEHNR and FQNEAQ (reference sequence). The length of the CDR3 is 14 residues. Here the CDR3 reads CASSSAGGLGEQYF. CDR3 sequence (DNA): TGTGCCAGCAGCTCGGCCGGGGGCTTGGGCGAGCAGTACTTC. Together with reference TRBV7-9 and TRBJ2-7, the CDR3 gives the full variable domain: DTGVSQNPRHKITKRGQNVTFRCDPISEHNRLYWYRQTLGQGPEFLTYFQNEAQLEKSRLLSDRFSAERPKGSFSTLEIQRTEQGDSAMYLCASSSAGGLGEQYFGPGTRLTVT.

The chain has TRBV9 and TRBJ1-1; D gene unclear. Germline values: CDR1 SGDLS, CDR2 YYNGEE. This CDR3 contains 14 residues. V lost 4 bases, J lost 6 bases, and 16 bases lay in between. The CDR3 loop reads CASSSQVFPAEAFF. CDR3 DNA: TGTGCCAGCAGCTCCCAGGTGTTCCCGGCTGAAGCTTTCTTT. Complete variable domain (other parts from reference TRBV9 and TRBJ1-1): DSGVTQTPKHLITATGQRVTLRCSPRSGDLSVYWYQQSLDQGLQFLIQYYNGEERAKGNILERFSAQQFPDLHSELNLSSLELGDSALYFCASSSQVFPAEAFFGQGTRLTVV.